A selection of T cell receptor beta chains follows, all from one sample in a study of long-term antiretroviral therapy in people with HIV. Generated by immunoSEQ multiplex PCR, the TCRdb table keeps only in-frame clones and is missing some. There are fewer than 35,000 clones in the sample; under 90% occur only once, and over 6.5% lies in the top ten. Specimen: unsorted PBMCs, collected 0.4 years before starting antiretroviral therapy. All receptors derive from a man in his late teens or twenties with HIV. Both conserved end residues are part of each CDR3. Each record gives: clone size, D gene, V gene, J gene, CDR3 protein, CDR3 DNA. A D gene is named only where the DNA matches it firmly. Some rows have no size entry. The others give once, few or many, or a class for an expanded clone.

-	TRBD1	TRBV2	TRBJ1-2	CASSGGQELRYTF	TGTGCCAGCAGTGGGGGACAGGAGCTTCGCTACACCTTC
-	-	TRBV7-9	TRBJ2-3	CASSHPWLPTQYF	TGTGCCAGCAGCCACCCCTGGCTCCCCACGCAGTATTTT
-	TRBD1	TRBV5-4	TRBJ2-2	CASSLDRANTGELFF	TGTGCCAGCAGCCTCGACAGGGCGAACACCGGGGAGCTGTTTTTT
-	-	TRBV11-2	TRBJ2-3	CASETLTENTDTQYF	TGTGCCAGCGAAACGCTTACAGAGAATACAGATACGCAGTATTTT
-	-	TRBV4-1	TRBJ1-4	CASSQYDEKLFF	TGCGCCAGCAGCCAATATGACGAAAAACTGTTTTTT
-	-	TRBV30	TRBJ2-5	CAWSGGIQETQYF	TGTGCCTGGAGTGGGGGAATTCAAGAGACCCAGTACTTC
-	-	TRBV25-1	TRBJ1-1	CASSDSTGADTEAFF	TGTGCCAGCAGTGACTCTACGGGGGCGGACACTGAAGCTTTCTTT
-	-	TRBV7-3	TRBJ2-1	CASSLSLGANEQFF	TGTGCCAGCAGCTTAAGTCTAGGGGCTAATGAGCAGTTCTTC
few	-	TRBV2	TRBJ2-2	CASRGVNTGELFF	TGTGCCAGCCGAGGGGTCAACACCGGGGAGCTGTTTTTT
few	-	TRBV9	TRBJ1-4	CASSAADGKLFF	TGTGCCAGCAGCGCGGCGGACGGAAAACTGTTTTTT
-	-	TRBV15	TRBJ1-3	CATSNIPGNTIYF	TGTGCCACCAGCAACATTCCTGGAAACACCATATATTTT
-	-	TRBV6-5	TRBJ2-5	CASSYSIGAGETQYF	TGTGCCAGCAGTTACTCGATCGGGGCTGGAGAGACCCAGTACTTC
-	TRBD1	TRBV5-4	TRBJ1-1	CASSSRDRGPNTEAFF	TGTGCCAGCAGCTCCCGGGACAGGGGCCCGAACACTGAAGCTTTCTTT
-	TRBD1	TRBV5-4	TRBJ2-7	CASSLGDRGPYEQYF	TGTGCCAGCAGCTTGGGGGACAGGGGGCCGTACGAGCAGTACTTC
-	-	TRBV28	TRBJ1-5	CASTYNRGTEYSNQPQHF	TGTGCCAGCACCTACAATCGGGGAACAGAGTATAGCAATCAGCCCCAGCATTTT
-	-	TRBV14	TRBJ1-1	CASSQWSEKFRAFF	TGTGCCAGCAGCCAGTGGTCAGAAAAGTTTCGAGCTTTCTTT
few	-	TRBV29-1	TRBJ1-1	CSVTLGQGSTEAFF	TGCAGCGTTACCCTGGGGCAGGGTTCCACTGAAGCTTTCTTT
-	TRBD1	TRBV27	TRBJ1-1	CASSHRQGAPGTEAFF	TGTGCCAGCAGTCACAGACAGGGGGCGCCGGGGACTGAAGCTTTCTTT
-	-	TRBV27	TRBJ2-1	CASSLGAGGSSYNEQFF	TGTGCCAGCAGTTTAGGGGCAGGGGGGAGCTCCTACAATGAGCAGTTCTTC
-	TRBD1	TRBV28	TRBJ2-7	CASRDPGTGGYEQYF	TGTGCCAGCAGAGACCCCGGGACAGGGGGCTACGAGCAGTACTTC
-	TRBD2	TRBV30	TRBJ2-3	CASPASGDTYTQYF	TGTGCCTCCCCGGCTAGCGGAGACACATATACGCAGTATTTT
-	-	TRBV2	TRBJ2-2	CASSVRAAGELFF	TGTGCCAGCAGTGTGCGAGCGGCCGGGGAGCTGTTTTTT
-	-	TRBV7-9	TRBJ1-1	CASSGWNTEAFF	TGTGCCAGCAGCGGGTGGAACACTGAAGCTTTCTTT
few	-	TRBV6-1	TRBJ1-5	CASWDSNQPQHF	TGTGCCAGCTGGGACAGCAATCAGCCCCAGCATTTT
-	-	TRBV15	TRBJ2-2	CATSSEQGRIGELFF	TGTGCCACCAGTAGTGAACAGGGGAGGATCGGGGAGCTGTTTTTT
-	-	TRBV30	TRBJ1-1	CAWSKLNQNTEAFF	TGTGCCTGGAGTAAACTCAACCAAAACACTGAAGCTTTCTTT
-	-	TRBV13	TRBJ2-7	CASSLAGAATYEQYF	TGTGCCAGCAGCTTAGCGGGGGCTGCTACCTACGAGCAGTACTTC
-	-	TRBV5-1	TRBJ2-7	CASSLGQSYEQYF	TGCGCCAGCAGCTTAGGACAGTCCTACGAGCAGTACTTC
few	-	TRBV14	TRBJ2-1	CASSHVDEQFF	TGTGCCAGCAGCCATGTGGATGAGCAGTTCTTC
-	-	TRBV7-3	TRBJ2-1	CASSLGTVSHEQFF	TGTGCCAGCAGCTTGGGGACCGTGTCCCATGAGCAGTTCTTC
-	-	TRBV5-6	TRBJ1-2	CASSLSRSSRGYTF	TGTGCCAGCAGCTTGAGCCGGTCCTCTCGGGGCTACACCTTC
-	-	TRBV5-5	TRBJ2-3	CASSSWGEGYTQYF	TGTGCCAGCAGCTCCTGGGGCGAGGGGTATACGCAGTATTTT
once	TRBD2	TRBV5-6	TRBJ2-4	CASSLERGRLGENIQYF	TGTGCCAGCAGTTTGGAGCGGGGGCGGCTCGGGGAGAACATTCAGTACTTC
-	TRBD2	TRBV11-2	TRBJ2-5	CASSLDRTSGQETQYF	TGTGCCAGCAGCTTAGACCGGACTAGCGGACAAGAGACCCAGTACTTC
once	-	TRBV27	TRBJ2-5	CASSFIGGEETQYF	TGTGCCAGCAGTTTTATAGGGGGAGAAGAGACCCAGTACTTC
-	-	TRBV5-1	TRBJ2-5	CASSLEVAVQETQYF	TGCGCCAGCAGCTTGGAAGTCGCGGTCCAAGAGACCCAGTACTTC
-	TRBD2	TRBV4-2	TRBJ2-1	CASSQALGLAGYNEQFF	TGTGCCAGCAGCCAAGCCCTTGGACTAGCGGGATACAATGAGCAGTTCTTC
-	-	TRBV6-4	TRBJ2-7	CASSEGYGLEQYF	TGTGCCAGCAGTGAAGGCTACGGACTTGAGCAGTACTTC
once	-	TRBV25-1	TRBJ1-4	CASSERGGGKEKLFF	TGTGCCAGCAGTGAACGAGGAGGAGGGAAAGAAAAACTGTTTTTT
-	-	TRBV19	TRBJ1-1	CASSIWLVNTEAFF	TGTGCCAGTAGTATCTGGCTCGTGAACACTGAAGCTTTCTTT
-	-	TRBV7-2	TRBJ1-3	CASSSPGTGNTIYF	TGTGCCAGCAGTTCCCCCGGGACAGGAAACACCATATATTTT
-	-	TRBV5-1	TRBJ2-3	CASSQLVSSTDTQYF	TGCGCCAGCTCCCAACTAGTGTCGAGCACAGATACGCAGTATTTT
-	-	TRBV5-4	TRBJ2-7	CASSLVQGANYEQYF	TGTGCCAGCAGCTTGGTACAAGGGGCTAACTACGAGCAGTACTTC
once	-	TRBV15	TRBJ2-5	CATSRVGMETQYF	TGTGCCACCAGCAGAGTAGGGATGGAGACCCAGTACTTC
-	TRBD1	TRBV7-9	TRBJ1-3	CASSLRDRDGNTIYF	TGTGCCAGCAGCTTAAGGGACAGGGATGGAAACACCATATATTTT
-	-	TRBV18	TRBJ2-7	CASSPVSENYEQYF	TGTGCCAGCTCACCCGTTTCGGAGAACTACGAGCAGTACTTC
once	-	TRBV19	TRBJ1-2	CASSPRTAYGYTF	TGTGCCAGTAGTCCTAGGACAGCTTATGGCTACACCTTC
-	TRBD2	TRBV27	TRBJ2-7	CASSSKHRGAYEQYF	TGTGCCAGCAGTTCTAAACACCGGGGGGCCTACGAGCAGTACTTC
once	-	TRBV5-4	TRBJ2-1	CASSSMDGKNEQFF	TGTGCCAGCAGCTCCATGGACGGAAAGAATGAGCAGTTCTTC
-	TRBD1	TRBV27	TRBJ2-7	CASSVAGGSYEQYF	TGTGCCAGCAGTGTGGCAGGGGGATCCTACGAGCAGTACTTC
-	-	TRBV7-9	TRBJ2-5	CASSSEYKRTQYF	TGTGCCAGCAGCTCAGAATATAAAAGGACCCAGTACTTC
once	-	TRBV7-3	TRBJ2-1	CASSPPGGEQFF	TGTGCCAGCAGCCCGCCAGGAGGTGAGCAGTTCTTC
-	TRBD1	TRBV5-1	TRBJ1-6	CASSLAHGASGGMRSYNSPLHF	TGCGCCAGCAGCTTGGCCCACGGAGCGTCAGGGGGCATGAGGTCCTATAATTCACCCCTCCACTTT
-	-	TRBV6-1	TRBJ2-5	CASSEQAAEGGETQYF	TGTGCCAGCAGTGAACAAGCAGCGGAGGGCGGAGAGACCCAGTACTTC
-	-	TRBV7-2	TRBJ2-7	CASSPGPRYEQYF	TGTGCCAGCAGCCCCGGACCCCGGTACGAGCAGTACTTC
-	-	TRBV10-3	TRBJ2-7	CAISGARTGSSYEQYF	TGTGCCATCAGTGGGGCTCGGACGGGCAGCTCCTACGAGCAGTACTTC